This T cell receptor beta chain was observed in a study of regulatory T cells in long-lasting Graves disease. Overall study findings and caveats: Exclusively peripheral blood, rather than thyroid tissue, was studied. Persistent disease preferred TRBV28, TRBJ1-2 and TRBJ2-5.

The CDR3 has 17 residues. Per the germline V gene, CDR1 is MNHEY and CDR2 is SMNVEV (reference sequence). V lost 5 bases, J lost 6 bases, and 8 bases stayed unmatched. Details on this clonotype: The antigen is unknown.

Time point denoted: newly diagnosed GD, antithyroid drugs for less than 3 months. PBMC RNA was the source of the TCR library. Patients came through an endocrinology department, and that department was in Xi'an, China. CDR3-region Arm-PCR and iRepertoire HTBI primers produced the TCR beta libraries. Each CDR3 protein is one row after TCRdb ran MiXCR on the multiplex PCR reads. Of around 400,000 distinct CDR3 sequences listed, 12% are singletons. These data were also filed under a second study, of T cells in Graves' hyperthyroidism and ophthalmopathy. That report notes: Using the HTBI primer set, a first-round RT-PCR was run on the TCR CDR3.

This chain uses TRBV27 with TRBJ2-2, with 14 positions matching TRBD2. The clonotype was recovered from a woman younger than 35 with Graves disease. This specimen was peripheral blood mononuclear cells (PBMCs), taken at new diagnosis, from a patient treated with antithyroid drugs. The CDR3 spells CASSPKGLAGEAGELFF. The CDR3 DNA reads as TGTGCCAGCAGTCCGAAGGGACTAGCGGGGGAAGCCGGGGAGCTGTTTTTT.